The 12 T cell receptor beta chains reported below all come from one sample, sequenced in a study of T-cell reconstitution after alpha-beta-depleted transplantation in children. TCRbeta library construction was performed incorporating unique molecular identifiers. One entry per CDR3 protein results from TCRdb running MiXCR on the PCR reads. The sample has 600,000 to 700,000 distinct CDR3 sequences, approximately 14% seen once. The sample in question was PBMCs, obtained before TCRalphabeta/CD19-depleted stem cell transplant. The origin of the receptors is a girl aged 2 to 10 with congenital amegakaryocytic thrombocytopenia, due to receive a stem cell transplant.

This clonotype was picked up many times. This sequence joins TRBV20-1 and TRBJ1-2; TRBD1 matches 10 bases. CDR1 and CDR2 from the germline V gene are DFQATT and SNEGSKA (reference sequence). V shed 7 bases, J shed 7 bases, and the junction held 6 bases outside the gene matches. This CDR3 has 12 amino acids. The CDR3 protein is CSGQGASGGYTF. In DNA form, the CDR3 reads TGCAGTGGACAGGGGGCTTCAGGTGGCTACACCTTC.

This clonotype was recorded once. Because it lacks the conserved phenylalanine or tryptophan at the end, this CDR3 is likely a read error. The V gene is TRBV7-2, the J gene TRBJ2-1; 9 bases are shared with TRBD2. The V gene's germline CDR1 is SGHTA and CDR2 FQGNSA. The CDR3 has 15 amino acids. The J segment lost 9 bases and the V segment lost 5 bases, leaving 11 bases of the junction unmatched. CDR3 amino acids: CASSPYSGGWAEQFY. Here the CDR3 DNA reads TGTGCCAGCAGCCCCTATAGCGGGGGTTGGGCTGAGCAGTTCTAC.

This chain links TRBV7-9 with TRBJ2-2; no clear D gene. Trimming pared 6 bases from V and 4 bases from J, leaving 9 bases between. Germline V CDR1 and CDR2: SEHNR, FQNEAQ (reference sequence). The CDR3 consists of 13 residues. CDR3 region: CASRGETTGELFF. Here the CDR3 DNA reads TGTGCCAGCAGGGGTGAGACCACCGGGGAGCTGTTTTTT.

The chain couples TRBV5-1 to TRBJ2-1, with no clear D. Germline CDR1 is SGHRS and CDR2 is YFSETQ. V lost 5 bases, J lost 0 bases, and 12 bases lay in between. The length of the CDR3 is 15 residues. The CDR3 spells CASRNDKSSYNEQFF. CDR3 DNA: TGCGCCAGCAGAAACGACAAGAGCTCCTACAATGAGCAGTTCTTC. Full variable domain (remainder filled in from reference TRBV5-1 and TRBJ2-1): KAGVTQTPRYLIKTRGQQVTLSCSPISGHRSVSWYQQTPGQGLQFLFEYFSETQRNKGNFPGRFSGRQFSNSRSEMNVSTLELGDSALYLCASRNDKSSYNEQFFGPGTRLTVL.

The CDR3 sequence is CSASRSALVFGRGTGELFF. The CDR3 DNA is TGCAGTGCTAGTCGTTCGGCTTTAGTGTTCGGGCGGGGAACCGGGGAGCTGTTTTTT. The chain links TRBV20-1 to TRBJ2-2; D is perhaps TRBD2 (6 bases). The V end was cut by 3 bases, the J end by 5 bases, with 28 bases between. The germline gives CDR1 DFQATT, CDR2 SNEGSKA (reference sequence). This CDR3 has 19 amino acids.

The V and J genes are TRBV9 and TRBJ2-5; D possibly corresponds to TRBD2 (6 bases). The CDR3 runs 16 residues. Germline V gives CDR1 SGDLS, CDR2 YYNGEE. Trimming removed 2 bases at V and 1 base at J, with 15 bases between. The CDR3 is CASSVLRTTSQETQYF. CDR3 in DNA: TGTGCCAGCAGCGTTCTGCGGACTACTAGCCAAGAGACCCAGTACTTC.

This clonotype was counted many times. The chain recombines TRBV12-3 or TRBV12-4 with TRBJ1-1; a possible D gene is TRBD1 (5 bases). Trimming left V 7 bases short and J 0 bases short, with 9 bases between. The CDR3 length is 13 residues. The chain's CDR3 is CASNPGLNTEAFF. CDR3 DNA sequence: TGTGCCAGCAACCCAGGGCTGAACACTGAAGCTTTCTTT.

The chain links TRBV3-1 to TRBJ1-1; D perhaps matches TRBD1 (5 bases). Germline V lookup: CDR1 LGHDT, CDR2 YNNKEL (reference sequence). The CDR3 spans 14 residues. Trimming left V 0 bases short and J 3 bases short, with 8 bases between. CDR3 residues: CASSQDGGDTEAFF. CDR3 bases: TGTGCCAGCAGCCAAGACGGGGGGGACACTGAAGCTTTCTTT.

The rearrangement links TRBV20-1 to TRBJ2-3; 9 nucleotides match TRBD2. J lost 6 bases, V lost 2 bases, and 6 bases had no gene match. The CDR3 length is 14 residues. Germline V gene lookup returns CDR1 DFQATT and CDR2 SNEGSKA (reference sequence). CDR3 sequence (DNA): TGCAGTGCTAGATCCGGACTAGCGTCTGATACGCAGTATTTT. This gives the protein CSARSGLASDTQYF.

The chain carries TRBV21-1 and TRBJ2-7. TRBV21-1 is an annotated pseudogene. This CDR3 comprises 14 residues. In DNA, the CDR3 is TGTGCCAGCAGCAAAGGGGGGAGCTCCTACGAGCAGTACTTC. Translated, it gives CASSKGGSSYEQYF.

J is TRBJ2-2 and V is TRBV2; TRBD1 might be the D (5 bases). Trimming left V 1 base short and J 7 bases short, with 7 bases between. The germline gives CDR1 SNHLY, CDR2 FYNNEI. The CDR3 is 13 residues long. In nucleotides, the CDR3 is TGTGCCAGCAGTGAAGGCCAGGGCGGGGAGCTGTTTTTT. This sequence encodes CASSEGQGGELFF.

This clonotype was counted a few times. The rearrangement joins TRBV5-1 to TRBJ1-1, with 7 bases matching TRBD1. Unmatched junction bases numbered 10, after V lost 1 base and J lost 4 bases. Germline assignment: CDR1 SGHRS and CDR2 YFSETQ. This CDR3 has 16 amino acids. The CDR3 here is CASSLLDRQGGTEAFF. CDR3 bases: TGCGCCAGCAGCTTGTTAGATAGGCAGGGGGGCACTGAAGCTTTCTTT.